This entry lists 13 T cell receptor beta chains sequenced from one sample in a study of T-cell memory formation after mild COVID-19. Each CDR3 protein gets one entry after TCRdb re-called the 5' RACE reads with MiXCR. This table has around 340,000 distinct CDR3 sequences, about 15% appearing once. The specimen was PBMCs or a T cell subset sorted from them (not recorded which). The receptors originated from a man aged 18 to 29 who had mild COVID-19 (a few samples of this study predate the infection). Cell type and time point are not known.

This chain uses TRBV28 with TRBJ1-4, with D unresolved. The CDR3 consists of 15 residues. Looked up from germline, CDR1 is MDHEN and CDR2 is SYDVKM. The ends were cut back, 5 bases at V and 7 bases at J, with 17 bases in the middle. As DNA, the CDR3 is TGTGCCAGCAGTAGCCGGAGGGCTCCCGTTGAAAAACTGTTTTTT. It specifies CASSSRRAPVEKLFF.

This clonotype came up a few times. This rearrangement joins TRBV6-2 or TRBV6-3 to TRBJ2-7; 9 positions agree with TRBD1. The CDR3 covers 19 residues. Germline loops: CDR1 MNHEY, CDR2 SVGEGT. With V trimmed by 5 bases and J by 0 bases, 17 bases remained unmatched. CDR3 region: CASSNVPGQGTGNSYEQYV. In DNA, the CDR3 is TGTGCCAGCAGTAACGTCCCGGGACAGGGAACGGGAAACTCCTACGAGCAGTACGTC.

The chain uses TRBV6-5 and TRBJ2-6; D unresolved. V lost 5 bases to trimming and J lost 2 bases, with 16 bases between them. From germline, CDR1 is MNHEY and CDR2 SVGAGI. This CDR3 comprises 17 residues. CDR3 sequence: CASSREEPVPGANVLTF. CDR3 in DNA: TGTGCCAGCAGTCGAGAGGAGCCCGTCCCTGGGGCCAACGTCCTGACTTTC.

This clonotype was observed a handful of times. J is TRBJ2-5 and V is TRBV11-2, with a weak D call TRBD1 (5 bases). V gave up 1 base and J gave up 5 bases, with 8 bases separating them. The CDR3 has 13 amino acids. Germline V gene data show CDR1 as SGHAT and CDR2 as FQNNGV. As DNA, the CDR3 is TGTGCCAGCAGCTTAGGACAGTCCGAGACCCAGTACTTC. Its protein is CASSLGQSETQYF.

This clonotype was recorded at least ten times. This rearrangement joins TRBV4-2 to TRBJ2-5; D remains ambiguous. The V gene's germline CDR1 is LGHNA and CDR2 YNFKEQ. V was clipped by 3 bases and J by 5 bases, with 10 bases between them. The CDR3 spans 13 residues. CDR3 region: CASSQSVAETQYF. CDR3 nucleotide sequence: TGTGCCAGCAGCCAGAGTGTTGCGGAGACCCAGTACTTC.

This clonotype was detected a few times. This chain connects TRBV15 to TRBJ2-5, with D possibly being TRBD1 (6 bases). Trimming left V 5 bases short and J 2 bases short, with 15 bases between. This CDR3 comprises 15 residues. Per germline, CDR1 LNHNV and CDR2 YYDKDF (reference sequence). The CDR3 DNA reads as TGTGCCACCAGCGCCGACAGGAGATCACAAGAGACCCAGTACTTC. As protein: CATSADRRSQETQYF.

This clonotype has a count of ten or more. The CDR3 region is CSAQRSSGGARQYV. The CDR3 nucleotides are TGCAGTGCCCAGAGGTCTAGCGGGGGGGCCAGGCAGTACGTC. J is TRBJ2-7 and V is TRBV20-1; TRBD2 aligns across 12 bases. The CDR3 consists of 14 residues. Losses at the gene ends were 6 bases for V and 9 bases for J; bases not matched to a gene: 12. CDR1 DFQATT and CDR2 SNEGSKA come from the germline V gene (reference sequence).

J is TRBJ2-7 and V is TRBV4-1, with 7 bases that match TRBD1. Trimming took 4 bases from V and 3 from J; bases not matched to a gene: 6. The CDR3 is made up of 14 amino acids. Germline V gene data show CDR1 as MGHRA and CDR2 as YSYEKL. DNA for the CDR3: TGCGCCAGCAGCCGACAGGGCCTCATCTACGAGCAGTACTTC. Translated, it gives CASSRQGLIYEQYF.

This clonotype was counted a few times. The chain combines TRBV6-2 or TRBV6-3 with TRBJ2-1; no clear D. The germline V and J ends were trimmed by 2 bases and 9 bases, with 5 bases remaining between them. CDR1 and CDR2 (germline): MNHEY, SVGEGT. The CDR3 is 11 residues long. CDR3 residues: CASSYEFEQFF. CDR3 DNA sequence: TGTGCCAGCAGTTACGAGTTTGAGCAGTTCTTC.

The V and J genes are TRBV2 and TRBJ2-1; 7 positions agree with TRBD2. J lost 3 bases, V lost 3 bases, and 5 bases had no gene match. This CDR3 region has 15 residues. CDR1 and CDR2 from the germline V gene are SNHLY and FYNNEI. The CDR3 spells CASSELASGYNEQFF. The CDR3, as DNA: TGTGCCAGCAGTGAGTTGGCTAGCGGCTACAATGAGCAGTTCTTC.

This chain joins TRBV6-2 or TRBV6-3 and TRBJ2-1, with 8 nucleotides matching TRBD2. The trim removed 4 bases at V and 8 bases at J, leaving 7 bases unmatched. The CDR3 extends over 14 amino acids. Per germline, CDR1 MNHEY and CDR2 SVGEGT. This CDR3 reads CASSWGLVVDEQFF. For the CDR3, the DNA is TGTGCCAGCAGTTGGGGACTAGTGGTCGATGAGCAGTTCTTC.

There are a few counts of this clonotype. This chain connects TRBV6-5 to TRBJ2-7; a weak D match, TRBD2 (5 bases). From germline, CDR1 is MNHEY and CDR2 SVGAGI. The CDR3 has 15 amino acids. The V end lost 6 bases, the J end lost 0 bases, and 15 bases lay between the germline ends. This chain's CDR3 is CASSTPGLSSYEQYF. In nucleotides, the CDR3 is TGTGCCAGCAGCACCCCGGGATTGAGCTCCTACGAGCAGTACTTC.

This clonotype was detected ten times or more. The V and J genes are TRBV5-1 and TRBJ2-1, with 12 bases lining up with TRBD2. CDR3 length: 18 amino acids. The V and J ends lost 0 bases and 0 bases, in that order; junction bases with no gene match: 4. The germline V gene encodes CDR1 SGHRS and CDR2 YFSETQ. Here the CDR3 reads CASSLGTSGKSSYNEQFF. The CDR3 coding sequence is TGCGCCAGCAGCTTGGGGACTAGCGGGAAGAGCTCCTACAATGAGCAGTTCTTC.